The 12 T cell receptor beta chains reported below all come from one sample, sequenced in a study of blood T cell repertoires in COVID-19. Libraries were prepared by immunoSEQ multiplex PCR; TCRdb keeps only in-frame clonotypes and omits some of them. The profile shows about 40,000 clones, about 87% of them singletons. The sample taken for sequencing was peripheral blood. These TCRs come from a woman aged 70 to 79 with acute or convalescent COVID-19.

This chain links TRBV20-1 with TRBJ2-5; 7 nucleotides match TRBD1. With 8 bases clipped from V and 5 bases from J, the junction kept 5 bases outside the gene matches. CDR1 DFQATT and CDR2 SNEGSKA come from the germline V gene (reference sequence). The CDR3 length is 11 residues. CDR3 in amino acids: CSLQGRETQYF. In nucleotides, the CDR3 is TGCAGTTTACAGGGGCGGGAGACCCAGTACTTC.

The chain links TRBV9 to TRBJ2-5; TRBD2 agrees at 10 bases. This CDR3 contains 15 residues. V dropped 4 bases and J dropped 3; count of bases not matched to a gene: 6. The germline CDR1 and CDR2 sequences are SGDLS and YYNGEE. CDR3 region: CASSPWLAGEETQYF. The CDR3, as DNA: TGTGCCAGCAGCCCCTGGCTAGCGGGAGAAGAGACCCAGTACTTC.

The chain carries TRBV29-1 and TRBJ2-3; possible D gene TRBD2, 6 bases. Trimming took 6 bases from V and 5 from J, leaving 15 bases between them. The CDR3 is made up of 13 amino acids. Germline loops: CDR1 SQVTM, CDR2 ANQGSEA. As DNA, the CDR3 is TGCAGCGTCGCGGCGGACGGGGGAGATACGCAGTATTTT. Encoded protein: CSVAADGGDTQYF.

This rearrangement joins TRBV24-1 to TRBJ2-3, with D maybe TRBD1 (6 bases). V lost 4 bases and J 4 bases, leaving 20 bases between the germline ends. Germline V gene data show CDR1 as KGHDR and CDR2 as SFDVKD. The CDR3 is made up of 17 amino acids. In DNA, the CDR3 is TGTGCCACCAGTGACCCCAAGGACAGTTACCGAGCAGATACGCAGTATTTT. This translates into CATSDPKDSYRADTQYF.

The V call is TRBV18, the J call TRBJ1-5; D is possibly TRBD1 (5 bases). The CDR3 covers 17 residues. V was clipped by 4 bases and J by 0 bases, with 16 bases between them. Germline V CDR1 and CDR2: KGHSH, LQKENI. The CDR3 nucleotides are TGTGCCAGCTCACGTATACAGGCAGATTATAGCAATCAGCCCCAGCATTTT. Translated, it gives CASSRIQADYSNQPQHF.

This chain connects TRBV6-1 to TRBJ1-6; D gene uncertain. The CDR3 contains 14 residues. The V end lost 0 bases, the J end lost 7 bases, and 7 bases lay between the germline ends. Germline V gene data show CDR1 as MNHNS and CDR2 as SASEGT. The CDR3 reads CASSEAQENSPLHF. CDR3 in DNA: TGTGCCAGCAGTGAAGCGCAGGAAAATTCACCCCTCCACTTT.

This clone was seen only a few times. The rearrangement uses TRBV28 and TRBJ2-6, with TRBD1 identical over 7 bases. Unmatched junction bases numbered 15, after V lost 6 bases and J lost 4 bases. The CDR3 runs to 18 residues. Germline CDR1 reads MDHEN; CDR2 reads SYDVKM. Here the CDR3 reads CASSRTGQQTPGANVLTF. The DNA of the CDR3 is TGTGCCAGCAGCCGGACAGGCCAACAAACCCCCGGGGCCAACGTCCTGACTTTC. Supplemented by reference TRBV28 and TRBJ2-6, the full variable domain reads DVKVTQSSRYLVKRTGEKVFLECVQDMDHENMFWYRQDPGLGLRLIYFSYDVKMKEKGDIPEGYSVSREKKERFSLILESASTNQTSMYLCASSRTGQQTPGANVLTFGAGSRLTVL.

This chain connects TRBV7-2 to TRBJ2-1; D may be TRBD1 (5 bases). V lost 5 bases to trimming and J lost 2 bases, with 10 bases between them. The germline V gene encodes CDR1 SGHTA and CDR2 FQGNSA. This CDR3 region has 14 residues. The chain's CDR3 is CASSQGPPYNEQFF. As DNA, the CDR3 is TGTGCCAGCAGCCAGGGTCCCCCCTACAATGAGCAGTTCTTC. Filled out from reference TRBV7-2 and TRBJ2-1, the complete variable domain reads GAGVSQSPSNKVTEKGKDVELRCDPISGHTALYWYRQSLGQGLEFLIYFQGNSAPDKSGLPSDRFSAERTGGSVSTLTIQRTQQEDSAVYLCASSQGPPYNEQFFGPGTRLTVL.

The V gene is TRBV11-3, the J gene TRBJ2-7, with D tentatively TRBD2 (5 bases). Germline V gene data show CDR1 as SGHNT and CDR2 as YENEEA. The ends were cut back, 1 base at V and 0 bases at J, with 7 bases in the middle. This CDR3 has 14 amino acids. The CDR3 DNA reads TGTGCCAGCAGCTTAGGTGGAGGCTCCTACGAGCAGTACGTC. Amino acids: CASSLGGGSYEQYV.

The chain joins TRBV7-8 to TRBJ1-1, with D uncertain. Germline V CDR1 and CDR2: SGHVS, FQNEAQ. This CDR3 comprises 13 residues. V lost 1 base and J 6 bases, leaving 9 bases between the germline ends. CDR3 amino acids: CASSLDLTPEAFF. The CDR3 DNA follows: TGTGCCAGCAGCTTAGACTTAACCCCTGAAGCTTTCTTT.

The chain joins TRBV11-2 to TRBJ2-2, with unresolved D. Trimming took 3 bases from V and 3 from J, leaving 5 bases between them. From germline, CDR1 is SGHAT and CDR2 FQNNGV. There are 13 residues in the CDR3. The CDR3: CASSFGHTGELFF. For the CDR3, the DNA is TGTGCCAGCAGCTTTGGGCACACCGGGGAGCTGTTTTTT.

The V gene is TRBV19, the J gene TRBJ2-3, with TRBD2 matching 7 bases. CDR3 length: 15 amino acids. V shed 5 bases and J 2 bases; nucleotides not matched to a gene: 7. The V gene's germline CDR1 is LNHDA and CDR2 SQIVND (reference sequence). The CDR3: CASSALAANTDTQYF. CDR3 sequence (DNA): TGTGCCAGTAGTGCTCTAGCGGCGAACACAGATACGCAGTATTTT.